This T cell receptor beta chain was sequenced for a study of a mutant IDH1 vaccine in newly diagnosed glioma. Study overall: Patients were started on vaccination 4-6 weeks after radiotherapy alone, or with temozolomide cycles. Averaging around 42 years of age, treated patients were roughly 60% male and about 38% female. Therapy received beforehand was radiotherapy, temozolomide, or both, with most patients given both.

Time point in this sample: week 47, end of study. Topical imiquimod was applied with each vaccine dose, which held 300 ug of mutant IDH1 20-mer peptide. Clones were sequenced by immunoSEQ multiplex PCR, and TCRdb holds only the in-frame ones, with some missing. The sample consists of 30,000 to 40,000 clones, approximately 90% of them appearing once. Findings of the study overall: It was just under 95% of patients that developed vaccine-induced immune responses.

This clone has only one observation. Its specificity is unknown. The CDR3 has 15 amino acids. The ends were cut back, 5 bases at V and 2 bases at J, with 15 bases in the middle. Per the germline V gene, CDR1 is MNHEY and CDR2 is SMNVEV (reference sequence). The sequences come from PBMCs, collected from a glioma patient whose treatment included an IDH1 peptide vaccine. The receptor was derived from a woman in her 40s with glioma. The chain uses TRBV27 and TRBJ1-1; the D gene is possibly TRBD1 (6 bases). The CDR3 coding sequence is TGTGCCAGCAGTGACGACTACAGGGTTAACACTGAAGCTTTCTTT. Protein product: CASSDDYRVNTEAFF.